This TCR beta chain was observed in a study of identical twins. Study-wide findings and caveats: Memory repertoires showed no such pattern, whereas abundant cord blood beta clonotypes carried fewer insertions. For zero-insertion analyses, partial confounding could come from invariant MAIT and iNKT cells.

A universal primer site came from template switching; cDNA carried unique molecular identifiers. TCRdb re-called the 5' RACE reads with MiXCR, one entry per CDR3 protein. The sample carries 420,000 or so distinct CDR3 sequences, approximately 17% recorded once. The CDR3 runs 13 residues. CDR1 is DFQATT and CDR2 is SNEGSKA in the germline V gene (reference sequence). With 6 bases removed from V and 6 bases from J, the gap between germline ends came to 15 bases. Healthy Caucasians, and only they, were the donors. This clonotype was detected ten times or more. The antigen remains undetermined. Sequenced material: naive T cells sorted from blood. The receptor was derived from a man aged 50 to 59 in good health. V is TRBV20-1 and J is TRBJ2-1, with D unclear. The CDR3: CSAPPGLINEQFF. CDR3 nucleotides: TGCAGTGCCCCACCCGGGCTGATCAATGAGCAGTTCTTC.